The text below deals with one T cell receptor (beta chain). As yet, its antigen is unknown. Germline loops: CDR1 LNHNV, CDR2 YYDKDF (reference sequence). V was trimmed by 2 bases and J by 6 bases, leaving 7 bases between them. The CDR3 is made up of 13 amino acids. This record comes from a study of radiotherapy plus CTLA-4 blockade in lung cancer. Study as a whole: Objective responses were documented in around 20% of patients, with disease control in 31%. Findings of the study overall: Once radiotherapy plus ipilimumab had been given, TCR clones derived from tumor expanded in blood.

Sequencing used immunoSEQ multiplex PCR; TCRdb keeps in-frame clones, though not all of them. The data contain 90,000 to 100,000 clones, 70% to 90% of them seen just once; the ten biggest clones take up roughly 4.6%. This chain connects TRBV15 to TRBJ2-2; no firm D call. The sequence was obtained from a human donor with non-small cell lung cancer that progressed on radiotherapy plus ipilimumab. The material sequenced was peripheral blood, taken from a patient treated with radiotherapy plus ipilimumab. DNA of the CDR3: TGTGCCACCAGCAGACTAGTAGCCGGGGAGCTGTTTTTT. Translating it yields CATSRLVAGELFF. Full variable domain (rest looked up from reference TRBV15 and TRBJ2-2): DAMVIQNPRYQVTQFGKPVTLSCSQTLNHNVMYWYQQKSSQAPKLLFHYYDKDFNNEADTPDNFQSRRPNTSFCFLDIRSPGLGDTAMYLCATSRLVAGELFFGEGSRLTVL.